Reported below is one TCR beta chain. What it recognizes is unknown. Method: immunoSEQ multiplex PCR; TCRdb's copy keeps in-frame clones and lacks some. The sample holds fewer than 200,000 clones, 88% seen once. The record originates from a study of T cell responses to AZD1222 COVID-19 vaccine. Pooled in the analysis were second doses at about 4 or about 12 weeks. Points from the study as a whole: Clonal diversity was possibly underestimated; the donors were predominantly white British and more often female. Spike-spanning, vaccine-associated CD4 TCRs were dominant at 160-218 and 743-854. Regions left unmutated in variants are reportedly the target of nearly half of spike-specific TCRs.

The sample in question was peripheral blood, obtained 28 days after the second AZD1222 dose. The receptor's source is an adult who received the AZD1222 COVID-19 vaccine.

The CDR3 reads CASSRQGDIQYF. The CDR3 coding sequence is TGTGCCAGCAGCCGACAGGGAGACATTCAGTACTTC. The genes are TRBV3-1 (or the pseudogene TRBV3-2) and TRBJ2-4; TRBD1 matches at 7 bases. Germline V gives CDR1 LGHDT, CDR2 YNNKEL (reference sequence). J was trimmed by 8 bases and V by 4 bases; bases with no gene match: 2. The CDR3 is 12 residues long.